This T cell receptor (beta chain) derives from a study of T cell repertoires in cytomegalovirus infection (dated by TCRdb to the late 2010s). At the level of the whole study: Recently identified HLA-C-restricted CMV epitopes, whose presentation resists viral immunomodulation, were targeted by peptide stimulations together with well-studied HLA-B-restricted epitopes. The HLA type of each donor mattered for the analysis, because public TCR beta signatures pointed to carriage of CMV infection along with the matching HLA type. Results the study describes overall, beyond this receptor: The ex vivo response was dominated by HLA-C-restricted CMV-specific TCR beta clonotypes, which also provided the single most frequent clonotype in two of eight donors. Cumulative frequency of public TCR beta family members discriminated carriers of CMV infection plus the relevant HLA type in this cohort and an independent approximately 340-donor cohort.

The sample's treatment or condition label, in plain terms: in vitro stimulation with specific CMV peptide epitopes to enrich CMV-specific T cells. There are many counts of this clonotype. The specificity of this receptor is unknown. Mismatch with germline at one junction end may stem from a read error. The sample was run on an Illumina HiSeq 1500. The public reads were run again by TCRdb, first through fastp at Q25 and then through MiXCR, and only productive beta chains were kept. Records with the same CDR3 protein are collapsed into one entry carrying the most frequent genes and DNA. This sample comprises about 160,000 distinct CDR3 sequences, less than 25% of them detected only once. Of the sample, roughly 25% falls within the top ten clones. This sequence was found in a human donor in good health (CMV status not recorded). Some clones in this sample may be carry-over from other donors' samples. The starting material was CD8+ T cells from cultured PBMCs, obtained from culture after CMV antigen stimulation.

CDR3 sequence: CASSLAGNNEQFF. The nucleotides are TGTGCCAGCAGCCTAGCGGGGAACAATGAGCAGTTCTTC. This sequence uses TRBV7-9 and TRBJ2-1; 9 bases in between match TRBD2. The CDR3 starts with the cysteine, ends with the phenylalanine, and has 13 residues. Only the CDR3 DNA is retained, 39 bases long and in frame from the first base. CDR1 and CDR2 were assigned from the germline V gene (reference sequence) as SEHNR and FQNEAQ. This CDR3, with the reference TRBV7-9 and TRBJ2-1 proteins standing in past its ends, gives the full variable domain DTGVSQNPRHKITKRGQNVTFRCDPISEHNRLYWYRQTLGQGPEFLTYFQNEAQLEKSRLLSDRFSAERPKGSFSTLEIQRTEQGDSAMYLCASSLAGNNEQFFGPGTRLTVL.